The 10 T cell receptor beta chains below were found in one sample sequenced in a study of T cells in narcolepsy (dated by TCRdb to the late 2010s). Library method: the immunoSEQ multiplex PCR assay. Sourced from immuneACCESS, this table was stored by TCRdb with only in-frame sequences that have V and J called. A share of the clones is absent; for the studies checked, an unresolved V gene accounts for under half, and the remainder has no known explanation. For this sample the table gives about 40,000 clones, of which approximately 85% were detected only once. Roughly 1.6% of the sample rests with the top ten. Specimen: CD45RA- memory CD4+ T cells from PBMCs. Interpreted using the paper, the cell subset or site label stands for: memory T cells sorted ex vivo from peripheral blood. These receptors were collected from a human donor with narcolepsy.

V and J are TRBV10-3 and TRBJ2-7, with a tentative D call TRBD1 (6 bases). The length of the CDR3 is 12 residues. Looked up from germline, CDR1 is ENHRY and CDR2 is SYGVKD. The V and J ends lost 8 bases and 5 bases respectively, with 13 bases between them. DNA of the CDR3: TGTGCCATCGGACCACAGGGTAACGAGCAGTACTTC. Amino acids: CAIGPQGNEQYF.

This clone was recorded only once. The chain employs TRBV15 and TRBJ1-2; D possibly corresponds to TRBD1 (6 bases). Trimming stripped 5 bases from V and 7 bases from J, with 17 bases between. Germline CDR1 reads LNHNV; CDR2 reads YYDKDF (reference sequence). This CDR3 comprises 14 residues. The DNA of the CDR3 is TGTGCCACCAGCGGGACACGGGGGCCGGGTGGCTACACCTTC. Residues: CATSGTRGPGGYTF.

The CDR3 DNA reads TGTGCCAGCTCACCTGGACAGGGCTACTATGGCTACACCTTC. Translating it yields CASSPGQGYYGYTF. The chain carries TRBV18 and TRBJ1-2; 8 bases agree with TRBD1. This CDR3 has 14 amino acids. J lost 3 bases, V lost 3 bases, and 3 bases had no gene match. The germline V gene has CDR1 KGHSH and CDR2 LQKENI.

The chain is built from TRBV4-3 and TRBJ2-2; TRBD2 matches at 7 bases. The CDR3 is 15 amino acids. Germline V gene sequence: CDR1 LGHNA, CDR2 YSLEER. Unmatched junction bases numbered 6, after V lost 3 bases and J lost 5 bases. DNA of the CDR3: TGCGCCAGCAGCCATGAGGGAGGGCGGACCGGGGAGCTGTTTTTT. Residues: CASSHEGGRTGELFF.

There are a few counts of this clone. The CDR3 loop reads CASSKFRGGYTF. The CDR3 region has the DNA TGTGCCAGCAGCAAATTTCGTGGGGGCTACACCTTC. The rearrangement joins TRBV21-1 to TRBJ1-2. TRBV21-1 corresponds to a pseudogene. CDR3 length equals 12 residues.

This clone was recorded a few times. The chain uses TRBV5-6 and TRBJ1-4; TRBD1 matches 8 bases. CDR3 length: 15 amino acids. Losses at the gene ends were 4 bases for V and 7 bases for J; bases not matched to a gene: 9. Germline CDR1 and CDR2: SGHDT and YYEEEE. CDR3 region: CASSLRTGRGEKLFF. The CDR3, as DNA: TGTGCCAGCAGCCTAAGGACAGGGCGTGGTGAAAAACTGTTTTTT.

V gene TRBV7-2 combines with J gene TRBJ1-2; D is unresolved. CDR1 and CDR2 (germline): SGHTA, FQGNSA. This CDR3 is 15 amino acids long. The germline V and J ends were trimmed by 8 bases and 7 bases, with 23 bases remaining between them. The chain's CDR3 is CASGITRVPGSGYTF. CDR3 bases: TGTGCCAGCGGCATTACTAGGGTCCCGGGCTCTGGCTACACCTTC.

The V and J genes are TRBV6-5 and TRBJ1-1, with D unclear. V was pared by 6 bases and J by 1 base, with 12 bases between. Germline assignment: CDR1 MNHEY and CDR2 SVGAGI. There are 14 residues in the CDR3. The CDR3 loop is CASRTPSENTEAFF. CDR3 DNA sequence: TGTGCCAGCAGAACCCCCAGTGAGAACACTGAAGCTTTCTTT.

The chain joins TRBV7-8 to TRBJ1-1, with D hard to call. Germline values: CDR1 SGHVS, CDR2 FQNEAQ. CDR3 length: 14 residues. Trimming took 0 bases from V and 0 from J, leaving 5 bases between them. CDR3 DNA: TGTGCCAGCAGCTTAGCCGCGATGAACACTGAAGCTTTCTTT. It yields the protein CASSLAAMNTEAFF. Full variable domain (missing parts from reference TRBV7-8 and TRBJ1-1): GAGVSQSPRYKVAKRGQDVALRCDPISGHVSLFWYQQALGQGPEFLTYFQNEAQLDKSGLPSDRFFAERPEGSVSTLKIQRTQQEDSAVYLCASSLAAMNTEAFFGQGTRLTVV.

The J gene is TRBJ2-5, the V gene TRBV7-2; D remains ambiguous. The CDR3 is 12 amino acids. Germline lookup yields CDR1 SGHTA and CDR2 FQGNSA. V lost 1 base, J lost 5 bases, and 5 bases lay in between. This CDR3 reads CASSLDGETQYF. For the CDR3, the DNA is TGTGCCAGCAGCTTAGACGGGGAGACCCAGTACTTC.